These T cell receptor beta chains were read from a single sample in a study of PD-1 blockade in classical Hodgkin lymphoma. The data were produced by immunoSEQ multiplex PCR, yet TCRdb's version contains in-frame clones alone and is incomplete. Of about 72,000 clones in the sample, about 93% were seen once. Sequencing was performed on peripheral blood mononuclear cells (PBMCs), taken at baseline. The receptors here all came from a human donor with classical Hodgkin lymphoma. Both conserved end residues are part of each CDR3. Rows may omit the clone size; those that give it use once, few, many or a size class.

TRBJ1-6 | . | TRBV7-6 | CASSSDSGEGSPLHF
TRBJ1-5 | once | TRBV6-6 | CASSYSAAYSNQPQHF
TRBJ2-6 | once | TRBV5-4 | CASSLGTSVSGANVLTF
TRBJ2-3 | . | TRBV27 | CASRPSRGTQYF
TRBJ2-5 | . | TRBV10-2 | CASGAVGETQYF
TRBJ2-2 | . | TRBV6-5 | CASSYDQGYTGELFF
TRBJ1-2 | . | TRBV25-1 | CASSTGTSLGGYTF
TRBJ2-7 | . | TRBV27 | CASSPKLAGGYEQYF
TRBJ2-7 | . | TRBV5-1 | CASSLTVINEQYF
TRBJ1-1 | . | TRBV7-3 | CASSAWTVQGEAFF
TRBJ1-2 | . | TRBV29-1 | CSAGSPSGYGYTF
TRBJ2-1 | . | TRBV14 | CASSRTVNNEQFF
TRBJ2-1 | . | TRBV5-4 | CASSLALGYNEQFF
TRBJ2-7 | . | TRBV6-1 | CASSDPPPVVAGGYEQYF
TRBJ2-2 | . | TRBV7-6 | CASDRYGENTGELFF
TRBJ2-3 | . | TRBV6-4 | CASSDSQLGGPTDTQYF
TRBJ2-7 | . | TRBV9 | CASSVERGEQYF
TRBJ1-2 | . | TRBV25-1 | CASSEGGGTYGYTF
TRBJ1-4 | . | TRBV2 | CASSESIVSGPNEKLFF
TRBJ2-7 | . | TRBV10-3 | CAISLNIGSDEQYF
TRBJ2-1 | . | TRBV6-6 | CASSSLAATYNEQFF